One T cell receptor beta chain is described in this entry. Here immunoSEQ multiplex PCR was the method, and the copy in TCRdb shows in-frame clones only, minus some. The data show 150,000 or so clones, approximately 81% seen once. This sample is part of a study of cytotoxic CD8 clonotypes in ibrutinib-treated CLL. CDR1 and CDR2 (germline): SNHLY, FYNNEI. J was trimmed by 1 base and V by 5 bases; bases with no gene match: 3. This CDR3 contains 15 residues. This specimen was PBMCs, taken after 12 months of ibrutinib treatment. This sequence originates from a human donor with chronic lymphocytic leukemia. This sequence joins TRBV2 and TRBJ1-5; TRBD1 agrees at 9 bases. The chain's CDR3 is CASSTGQGSNQPQHF. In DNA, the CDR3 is TGTGCCAGCAGTACAGGACAGGGGAGCAATCAGCCCCAGCATTTT.